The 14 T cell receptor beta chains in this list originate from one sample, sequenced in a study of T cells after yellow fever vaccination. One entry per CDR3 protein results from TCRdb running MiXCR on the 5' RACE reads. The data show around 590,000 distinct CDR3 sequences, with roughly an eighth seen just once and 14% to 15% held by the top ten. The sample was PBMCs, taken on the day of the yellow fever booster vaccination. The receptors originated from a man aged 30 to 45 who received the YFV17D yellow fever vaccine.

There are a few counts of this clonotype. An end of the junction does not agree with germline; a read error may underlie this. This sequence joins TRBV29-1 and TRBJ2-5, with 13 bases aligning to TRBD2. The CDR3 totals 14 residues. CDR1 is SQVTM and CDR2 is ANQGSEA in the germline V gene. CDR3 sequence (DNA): TGCAGCGGACGACTAGCGGGAGGTCGGGAGACCCTGTACTTC. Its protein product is CSGRLAGGRETLYF.

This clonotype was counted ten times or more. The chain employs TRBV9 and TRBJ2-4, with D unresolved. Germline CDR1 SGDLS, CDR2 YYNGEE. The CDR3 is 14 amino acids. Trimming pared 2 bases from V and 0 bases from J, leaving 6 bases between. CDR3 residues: CASSVGLAKNIQYF. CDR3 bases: TGTGCCAGCAGCGTCGGGCTAGCCAAAAACATTCAGTACTTC.

The CDR3 is CASSLSAPGANVLTF. The CDR3 region has the DNA TGCGCCAGCAGCTTGTCGGCTCCTGGGGCCAACGTCCTGACTTTC. The V gene is TRBV5-1, the J gene TRBJ2-6; no definite D call. The CDR3 is made up of 15 amino acids. V was clipped by 1 base and J by 2 bases, with 7 bases between them. From germline, CDR1 is SGHRS and CDR2 YFSETQ.

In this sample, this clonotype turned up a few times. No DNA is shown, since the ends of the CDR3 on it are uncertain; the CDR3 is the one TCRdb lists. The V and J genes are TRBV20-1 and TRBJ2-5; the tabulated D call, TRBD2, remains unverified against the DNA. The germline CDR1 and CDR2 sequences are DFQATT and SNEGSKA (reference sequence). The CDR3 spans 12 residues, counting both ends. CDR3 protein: CSSSGLQETQYF.

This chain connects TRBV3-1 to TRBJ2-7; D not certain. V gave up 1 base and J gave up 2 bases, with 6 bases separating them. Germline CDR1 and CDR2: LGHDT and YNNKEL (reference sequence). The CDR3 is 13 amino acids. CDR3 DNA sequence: TGTGCCAGCAGCCAAGGGGCCGCCTACGAGCAGTACTTC. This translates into CASSQGAAYEQYF.

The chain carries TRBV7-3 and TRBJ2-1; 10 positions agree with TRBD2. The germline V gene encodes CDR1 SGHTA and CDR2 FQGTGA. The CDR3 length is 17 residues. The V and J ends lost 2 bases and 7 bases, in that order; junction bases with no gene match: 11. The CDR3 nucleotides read TGTGCCAGCAGCTTAGTGGGCGGGCTAGCGGGAGCGAATGAGCAGTTCTTC. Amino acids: CASSLVGGLAGANEQFF. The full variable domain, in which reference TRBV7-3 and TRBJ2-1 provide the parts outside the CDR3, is GAGVSQTPSNKVTEKGKYVELRCDPISGHTALYWYRQSLGQGPEFLIYFQGTGAADDSGLPNDRFFAVRPEGSVSTLKIQRTERGDSAVYLCASSLVGGLAGANEQFFGPGTRLTVL.

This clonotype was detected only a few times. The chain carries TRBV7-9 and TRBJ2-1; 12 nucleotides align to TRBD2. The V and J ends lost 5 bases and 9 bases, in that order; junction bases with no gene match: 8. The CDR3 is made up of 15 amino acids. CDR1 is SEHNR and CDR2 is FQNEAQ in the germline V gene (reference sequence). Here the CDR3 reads CASSPRTSGNSEQFF. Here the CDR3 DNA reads TGTGCCAGCAGCCCCCGGACTAGCGGGAATTCTGAGCAGTTCTTC.

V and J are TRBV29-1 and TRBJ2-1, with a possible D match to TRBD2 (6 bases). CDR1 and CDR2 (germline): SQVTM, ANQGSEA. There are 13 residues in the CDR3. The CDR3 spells CGTLEGLYNEQFF. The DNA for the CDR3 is TGCGGAACCTTGGAGGGCCTCTACAATGAGCAGTTCTTC.

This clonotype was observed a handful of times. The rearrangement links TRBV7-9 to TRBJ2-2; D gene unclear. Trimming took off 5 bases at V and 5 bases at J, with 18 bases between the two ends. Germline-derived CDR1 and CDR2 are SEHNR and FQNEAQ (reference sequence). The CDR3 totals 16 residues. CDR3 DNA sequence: TGTGCCAGCAGCCGACTTACTTCGGTACAGACCGGGGAGCTGTTTTTT. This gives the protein CASSRLTSVQTGELFF.

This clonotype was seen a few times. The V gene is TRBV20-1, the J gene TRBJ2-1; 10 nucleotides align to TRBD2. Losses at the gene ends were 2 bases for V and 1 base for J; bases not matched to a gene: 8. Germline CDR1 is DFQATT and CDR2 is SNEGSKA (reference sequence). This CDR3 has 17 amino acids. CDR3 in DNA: TGCAGTGCTAGACCCCTAGCGGGAGTTATGTCCTACAATGAGCAGTTCTTC. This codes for CSARPLAGVMSYNEQFF.

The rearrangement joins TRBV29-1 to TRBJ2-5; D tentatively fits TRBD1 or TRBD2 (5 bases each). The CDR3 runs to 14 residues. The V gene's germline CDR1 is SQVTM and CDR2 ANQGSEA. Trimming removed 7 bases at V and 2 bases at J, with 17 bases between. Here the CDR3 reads CSAHRGGAQETQYF. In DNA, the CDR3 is TGCAGCGCCCACCGGGGTGGGGCTCAAGAGACCCAGTACTTC.

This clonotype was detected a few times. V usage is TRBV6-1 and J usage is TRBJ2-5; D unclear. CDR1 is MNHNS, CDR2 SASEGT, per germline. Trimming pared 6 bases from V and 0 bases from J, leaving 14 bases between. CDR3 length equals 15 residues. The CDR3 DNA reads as TGTGCCAGCAGCCGCATGACGGCTTACCAAGAGACCCAGTACTTC. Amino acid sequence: CASSRMTAYQETQYF.

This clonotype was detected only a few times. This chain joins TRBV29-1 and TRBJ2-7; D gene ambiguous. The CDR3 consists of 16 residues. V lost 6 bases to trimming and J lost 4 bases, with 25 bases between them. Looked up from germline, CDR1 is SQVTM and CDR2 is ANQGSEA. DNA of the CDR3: TGCAGCGTCGCTCTTTCCCCGGTGAGACGGTCGTACGAGCAGTACTTC. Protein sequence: CSVALSPVRRSYEQYF.

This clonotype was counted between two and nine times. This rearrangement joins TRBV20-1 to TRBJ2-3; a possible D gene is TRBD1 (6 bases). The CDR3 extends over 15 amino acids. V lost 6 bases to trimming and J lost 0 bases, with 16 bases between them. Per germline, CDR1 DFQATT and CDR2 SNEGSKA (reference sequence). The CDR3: CSAETGDTSTDTQYF. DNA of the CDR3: TGCAGTGCCGAGACAGGAGATACTAGCACAGATACGCAGTATTTT.